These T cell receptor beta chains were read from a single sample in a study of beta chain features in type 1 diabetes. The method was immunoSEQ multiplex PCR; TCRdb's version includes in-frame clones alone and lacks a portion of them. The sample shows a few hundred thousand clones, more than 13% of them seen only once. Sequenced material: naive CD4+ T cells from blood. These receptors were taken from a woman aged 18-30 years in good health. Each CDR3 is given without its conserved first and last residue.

CDR3: ASSQRTSGAHEQY
V: TRBV4-2

CDR3: AWSVAGGSYEQY
V: TRBV30

CDR3: ASSQELAGSANEQF
V: TRBV5-1

CDR3: AWSVGGPNQPQH
V: TRBV30

CDR3: ASSEEGDSKNSNQPQH
V: TRBV2

CDR3: ASSQDSRQPQH
V: TRBV14

CDR3: ASSQPGTGVEKLF
V: TRBV4-1

CDR3: ASSPSHEQF
V: TRBV18

CDR3: AWSINWGYT
V: TRBV30

CDR3: SVSGTLTYEQY
V: TRBV29-1

CDR3: ASSNPGQGGYEQY
V: TRBV5-6

CDR3: ASSADSFTIY
V: TRBV7-2

CDR3: ASSQDMVRDYNNEQF
V: TRBV4-2

CDR3: ACRGLAGGPGELF
V: TRBV30

CDR3: ASSPESHTTNEKLF
V: TRBV18

CDR3: SVENLNEKLF
V: TRBV29-1

CDR3: AISERRGSYEQY
V: TRBV10-3

CDR3: AWSEKGTSGSYEQY
V: TRBV30

CDR3: ASSLTSGNTGELF
V: TRBV7-8

CDR3: ASSDGQGNRYQPQH
V: TRBV2

CDR3: ASSRGYNYGYT
V: TRBV6-5

CDR3: ASSLRGRSYEQY
V: TRBV7-3

CDR3: ASPSGITGELF
V: TRBV28

CDR3: ASTGVGQETQY
V: TRBV6-5

CDR3: SVPGQSLAKNIQY
V: TRBV29-1

CDR3: ASSQGQGLVSGANVLT
V: TRBV4-3

CDR3: ASSQGQNTGELF
V: TRBV11-3

CDR3: ASSSSLTSGNEQF
V: TRBV18

CDR3: AWSVDRGKPWSVYEQY
V: TRBV30

CDR3: ATRDSGTSGEQY
V: TRBV15

CDR3: AWSVGGTRQETQY
V: TRBV30

CDR3: ASSLGPGWDEQF
V: TRBV5-4

CDR3: ASRGLRETQY
V: TRBV2

CDR3: ASSFEVNSGNTIY
V: TRBV7-2

CDR3: ASSQKTGGPRQF
V: TRBV4-3

CDR3: ASSLASGIQETQY
V: TRBV7-3

CDR3: ASSGQAFDGYT
V: TRBV2

CDR3: ASSLSGQPNTGELF
V: TRBV7-3

CDR3: ASPRGKTQY
V: TRBV11-2

CDR3: ASSPSEVETQY
V: TRBV18

CDR3: ASSRPPTGGD
V: TRBV28

CDR3: SASGTGGNYGYT
V: TRBV29-1

CDR3: ASSAGQGQETQY
V: TRBV5-4

CDR3: ASSPQGVSYEQY
V: TRBV7-9

CDR3: ASSWRTTRHTEAF
V: TRBV5-6

CDR3: ASSFDYEKTQY
V: TRBV5-1

CDR3: ASSLGAGQGYEQY
V: TRBV28

CDR3: AWSALREGASGYT
V: TRBV30

CDR3: ASSAGLAGYTGELF
V: TRBV9

CDR3: ASRDRGKGETQY
V: TRBV28